The 11 T cell receptor beta chains in this list originate from one sample, sequenced in a study of cytomegalovirus exposure and HLA in healthy donors. The PCR made use of 60 Vbeta and 13 Jbeta primers. Assay used: immunoSEQ multiplex PCR; TCRdb lists only in-frame clones, some missing. This repertoire shows over 110,000 clones, about four fifths found once; its top ten account for roughly 4.7%. Sequencing was performed on PBMCs. The receptor set was obtained from a man aged 40-49 years in good health and CMV-seronegative.

J is TRBJ1-1 and V is TRBV7-9, with 7 bases matching TRBD1. V lost 4 bases to trimming and J lost 6 bases; unmatched junction nucleotides: 5. This CDR3 has 13 residues. Germline CDR1 and CDR2: SEHNR and FQNEAQ (reference sequence). The DNA for the CDR3 is TGTGCCAGCAGCTACGGGACAGTGTCTGAAGCTTTCTTT. It translates to CASSYGTVSEAFF.

The chain links TRBV18 to TRBJ2-3; D might be TRBD1 (6 bases). CDR3 length: 17 amino acids. The germline V gene encodes CDR1 KGHSH and CDR2 LQKENI. Trimming pared 4 bases from V and 2 bases from J, leaving 19 bases between. The CDR3 loop reads CASSLSAPDRITDTQYF. As DNA, the CDR3 is TGTGCCAGCTCACTTAGCGCCCCGGACAGAATCACAGATACGCAGTATTTT.

V and J are TRBV4-1 and TRBJ2-1; 8 bases agree with TRBD1. Per the germline V gene, CDR1 is MGHRA and CDR2 is YSYEKL. Trimming removed 1 base from V and 5 bases from J; junction bases left unmatched: 7. The CDR3 runs 16 residues. The CDR3 spells CASSQVGGQENNEQFF. CDR3 in DNA: TGCGCCAGCAGCCAAGTGGGGGGACAGGAAAACAATGAGCAGTTCTTC.

This rearrangement joins TRBV14 to TRBJ2-1, with TRBD2 matching over 7 bases. The CDR3 totals 18 residues. The V gene end was trimmed by 1 base and the J gene end by 7 bases; junction bases not matched to a gene: 16. The germline CDR1 and CDR2 sequences are SGHDN and FVKESK. DNA of the CDR3: TGTGCCAGCAGCCAAGGGGGAAGAGTAGCGGGCCTAACGAATGAGCAGTTCTTC. Its protein product is CASSQGGRVAGLTNEQFF.

At least ten counts were recorded for this clone. The chain combines TRBV19 with TRBJ2-6; D not resolved. Germline CDR1 LNHDA, CDR2 SQIVND (reference sequence). The length of the CDR3 is 17 residues. V was cut by 4 bases and J by 4 bases, with 17 bases left in between. Written as DNA, the CDR3 is TGTGCCAGTAGTACCTTAACAGTCACCCGGGGGGCCAACGTCCTGACTTTC. Amino acid sequence: CASSTLTVTRGANVLTF.

This chain connects TRBV6-5 to TRBJ2-3; 7 nucleotides align to TRBD2. CDR3 length: 14 amino acids. Looked up from germline, CDR1 is MNHEY and CDR2 is SVGAGI. The J segment lost 1 base and the V segment lost 6 bases, leaving 4 bases of the junction unmatched. The chain's CDR3 is CASSAAGGTDTQYF. The CDR3 DNA is TGTGCCAGCAGCGCGGCGGGGGGCACAGATACGCAGTATTTT.

This clone was recorded a few times. V and J are TRBV7-2 and TRBJ2-3, with D possibly TRBD2 on 6 matching bases. Trimming took 3 bases from V and 4 from J, leaving 14 bases between them. From germline, CDR1 is SGHTA and CDR2 FQGNSA. This CDR3 contains 15 residues. The CDR3 protein is CASSFARLESDTQYF. The CDR3 nucleotides are TGTGCCAGCAGCTTTGCGAGACTAGAGTCAGATACGCAGTATTTT.

This clone was counted between two and nine times. V usage is TRBV11-2 and J usage is TRBJ1-2; TRBD1 agrees at 12 bases. CDR1 is SGHAT, CDR2 FQNNGV, per germline. Trimming at V came to 4 bases and at J to 8 bases, leaving 5 bases not matched to a gene. The CDR3 has 14 amino acids. The CDR3 DNA follows: TGTGCCAGCAGCTGGGACAGGGGGCGGGGGGGCTACACCTTC. Amino acids: CASSWDRGRGGYTF. The complete variable domain, with remaining parts taken from reference TRBV11-2 and TRBJ1-2, reads EAGVAQSPRYKIIEKRQSVAFWCNPISGHATLYWYQQILGQGPKLLIQFQNNGVVDDSQLPKDRFSAERLKGVDSTLKIQPAKLEDSAVYLCASSWDRGRGGYTFGSGTRLTVV.

The V call is TRBV9, the J call TRBJ1-2; 10 positions agree with TRBD1. The germline V gene encodes CDR1 SGDLS and CDR2 YYNGEE. The V segment lost 4 bases and the J segment 1 base; nucleotides outside the gene matches: 7. CDR3 length equals 16 residues. The CDR3 protein is CASSPDDRGLNYGYTF. CDR3 coding DNA: TGTGCCAGCAGCCCAGACGACAGGGGGCTTAACTATGGCTACACCTTC.

This clone was recorded many times. In the same sample, other DNA sequences code for this CDR3. The chain combines TRBV5-1 with TRBJ1-5, with TRBD1 matching over 7 bases. Germline CDR1 SGHRS, CDR2 YFSETQ. J gave up 4 bases and V 0 bases, and 4 bases lay outside the gene matches. The CDR3 covers 15 residues. CDR3: CASSLDRGANQPQHF. The CDR3 nucleotides are TGCGCCAGCAGCTTGGACAGGGGAGCTAATCAGCCCCAGCATTTT. Full variable domain (outside the CDR3, taken from reference TRBV5-1 and TRBJ1-5): KAGVTQTPRYLIKTRGQQVTLSCSPISGHRSVSWYQQTPGQGLQFLFEYFSETQRNKGNFPGRFSGRQFSNSRSEMNVSTLELGDSALYLCASSLDRGANQPQHFGDGTRLSIL.

The gene calls are TRBV5-1 and TRBJ1-3; 8 positions match TRBD1. This CDR3 spans 16 amino acids. Trimming took 3 bases from V and 0 from J; bases not matched to a gene: 5. Germline lookup yields CDR1 SGHRS and CDR2 YFSETQ. The CDR3 reads CASSYTGTGSGNTIYF. CDR3 sequence (DNA): TGCGCCAGCAGCTATACAGGGACAGGCTCTGGAAACACCATATATTTT.